A single TCR beta chain is shown here with its context. Its specificity is not known. The sample comes from a study of cytotoxic CD8 clonotypes in ibrutinib-treated CLL. The germline CDR1 and CDR2 sequences are MDHEN and SYDVKM. The V end was cut by 2 bases, the J end by 12 bases, with 20 bases between. The CDR3 is 15 residues long. The assay was immunoSEQ multiplex PCR, and TCRdb's table has in-frame clones only and misses some. The sample gives over 250,000 clones, around 77% of which show up once; around 5.1% is in the top ten. Study-level results: Public clonotypes showed up rarely, and on treatment they shrank or held steady.

This specimen consisted of PBMCs, obtained at disease progression, from a patient treated with ibrutinib. The TCR was taken from a human donor with chronic lymphocytic leukemia. This sequence joins TRBV28 and TRBJ1-5; D is possibly TRBD1 (6 bases). CDR3 coding DNA: TGTGCCAGCAGTTTAGGCCCCTTGAGGGGGTTCCGCCAGCATTTT. It is translated as CASSLGPLRGFRQHF. Complete variable domain (other parts from reference TRBV28 and TRBJ1-5): DVKVTQSSRYLVKRTGEKVFLECVQDMDHENMFWYRQDPGLGLRLIYFSYDVKMKEKGDIPEGYSVSREKKERFSLILESASTNQTSMYLCASSLGPLRGFRQHFGDGTRLSIL.